One and the same sample provided the 21 T cell receptor beta chains below, sequenced in a study of regulatory T cells in long-lasting Graves disease. Arm-PCR with iRepertoire HTBI primers amplified the CDR3 regions for these TCR beta libraries. TCRdb ran MiXCR on the multiplex PCR reads and lists one entry per CDR3 protein. This sample has 250,000 to 300,000 distinct CDR3 sequences, with about 17% found just once. Time point reported: newly diagnosed GD, antithyroid drugs for less than 3 months. PBMCs provided the RNA from which the TCR library was made. These data also featured in a second study, about T cells in Graves' hyperthyroidism and ophthalmopathy.

The sample here was peripheral blood mononuclear cells (PBMCs), taken at new diagnosis, from a patient treated with antithyroid drugs. The receptors shown here come from a woman under 40 with Graves disease.

Turning to this clonotype: The junction departs from germline at one end; a sequencing error may be responsible. The DNA for the CDR3 is TGTGCCGGCAGCCCGCTAGCGGGGGCCTGCAATGAGCAGTTCTTC. Encoded protein: CAGSPLAGACNEQFF. The chain employs TRBV7-9 and TRBJ2-1; 10 bases match TRBD2. Per germline, CDR1 SEHNR and CDR2 FQNEAQ (reference sequence). This CDR3 has 15 residues.

Ten or more counts support this clonotype. The chain joins TRBV2 to TRBJ2-7; the D is unclear. The CDR3 is 14 amino acids. V lost 1 base and J 0 bases, leaving 7 bases between the germline ends. From germline, CDR1 is SNHLY and CDR2 FYNNEI. The CDR3 DNA follows: TGTGCCAGCAGTGAAGGTCCCTACTCCTACGAGCAGTACTTC. As protein: CASSEGPYSYEQYF.

This clonotype was seen at least ten times. The V gene is TRBV20-1, the J gene TRBJ2-5; possible D gene TRBD1, 5 bases. CDR3 length: 11 amino acids. Germline CDR1 DFQATT, CDR2 SNEGSKA (reference sequence). Trimming removed 6 bases at V and 3 bases at J, with 8 bases between. In DNA form, the CDR3 reads TGCAGTGCCCAGACAGAAGAGACCCAGTACTTC. Protein: CSAQTEETQYF.

With respect to this clonotype: With a far larger clone one base away, a read error is the likely cause. The chain employs TRBV7-3 and TRBJ1-2; D is unresolved. CDR1 and CDR2 from the germline V gene are SGHTA and FQGTGA. The CDR3 covers 16 residues. V was clipped by 5 bases and J by 8 bases, with 24 bases between them. CDR3 coding DNA: TGTGCCAGCAGCCCGCAGGACGGGATCCTACTATACGGCTACACCTTC. As protein: CASSPQDGILLYGYTF. Supplemented by reference TRBV7-3 and TRBJ1-2, the full variable domain reads GAGVSQTPSNKVTEKGKYVELRCDPISGHTALYWYRQSLGQGPEFLIYFQGTGAADDSGLPNDRFFAVRPEGSVSTLKIQRTERGDSAVYLCASSPQDGILLYGYTFGSGTRLTVV.

The sample holds many counts of this clonotype. The chain joins TRBV20-1 to TRBJ2-3; 8 bases are a match to TRBD1. Trimming removed 6 bases from V and 3 bases from J; junction bases left unmatched: 5. The CDR3 is 13 residues long. The germline V gene has CDR1 DFQATT and CDR2 SNEGSKA (reference sequence). The CDR3 protein is CSAERTGTDTQYF. The CDR3 DNA is TGCAGTGCCGAGAGGACAGGGACAGATACGCAGTATTTT.

This clonotype was counted ten times or more. CDR3 DNA sequence: TGTGCCAGCGGCCGACAGGTCCAGCAGTACTTC. Amino acids: CASGRQVQQYF. The chain recombines TRBV3-1 with TRBJ2-7; weak D call: TRBD1 (6 bases). The CDR3 runs to 11 residues. Per germline, CDR1 LGHDT and CDR2 YNNKEL (reference sequence). Trimming removed 8 bases at V and 8 bases at J, with 13 bases between.

This clonotype was seen repeatedly, ten times or more. Here the CDR3 reads CASSLWGAPTYEQYF. CDR3 sequence (DNA): TGTGCCAGCAGCCTTTGGGGGGCACCAACCTACGAGCAGTACTTC. The chain joins TRBV12-3 or TRBV12-4 to TRBJ2-7; D is perhaps TRBD1 or TRBD2 (6 bases each). V was pared by 6 bases and J by 2 bases, with 17 bases between. The CDR3 runs to 15 residues.

The table lists this clonotype with many counts. The chain has TRBV20-1 and TRBJ2-3; D is unresolved. V dropped 1 base and J dropped 4 bases, with 9 bases sitting between them. CDR1 is DFQATT, CDR2 SNEGSKA, per germline (reference sequence). The CDR3 sequence is 13 residues long. In DNA, the CDR3 is TGCAGTGCTAGAGGTGACCTTCCAGATACGCAGTATTTT. Encoded protein: CSARGDLPDTQYF.

The rearrangement uses TRBV13 and TRBJ2-1, with 12 bases aligning to TRBD2. Germline CDR1 is PRHDT and CDR2 is FYEKMQ (reference sequence). The trim removed 5 bases at V and 10 bases at J, leaving 15 bases unmatched. The CDR3 is made up of 17 amino acids. This chain's CDR3 is CASSDPSGGAGVGEQFF. CDR3 coding DNA: TGTGCCAGCAGCGACCCTAGCGGGGGGGCTGGGGTAGGCGAGCAGTTCTTC.

This clonotype was detected ten times or more. This sequence joins TRBV7-9 and TRBJ1-4; D remains unclear. Germline CDR1 reads SEHNR; CDR2 reads FQNEAQ (reference sequence). Trimming pared 4 bases from V and 7 bases from J, leaving 19 bases between. The CDR3 covers 16 residues. In DNA, the CDR3 is TGTGCCAGCAGCTCTCTGAGTCCTAATCGTGGTGAAAAACTGTTTTTT. Translating it yields CASSSLSPNRGEKLFF.

To note about this clonotype: This is likely an artifact of a read error, given a far larger clone one base away. This CDR3 is missing its conserved last phenylalanine or tryptophan, likely due to a read error. The chain links TRBV5-1 to TRBJ1-5; the D is unclear. CDR3 length: 14 residues. Germline V lookup: CDR1 SGHRS, CDR2 YFSETQ. The CDR3 bases are TGTGCCAGCAGCTTAGCGGGCACGGAGCAGCCCCAGCATTTA. Translation: CASSLAGTEQPQHL.

Comments on this clonotype: This clone may be a read error of a much larger clone one base away. The V and J genes are TRBV27 and TRBJ2-3; TRBD1 or TRBD2 may be the D gene (6 bases each). Germline CDR1 is MNHEY and CDR2 is SMNVEV (reference sequence). The CDR3 length is 14 residues. CDR3 bases: TGTGCCAGCAGTTTAACAGGGTCGGGAGAGACCAAGTACTTC. Translating gives CASSLTGSGETKYF.

This clonotype was detected ten times or more. The CDR3 DNA is TGCGCCAGCAGCCAAGAAGGCTTCGATGGCTACACCTTC. This codes for CASSQEGFDGYTF. The chain uses TRBV4-1 and TRBJ1-2, with no clear D. V dropped 0 bases and J dropped 6 bases, with 8 bases sitting between them. This CDR3 region has 13 residues. In germline, CDR1 is MGHRA, CDR2 YSYEKL.

This clonotype was found many times. The genes are TRBV20-1 and TRBJ1-6; tentative D call: TRBD1 (5 bases). The CDR3 extends over 13 amino acids. V was trimmed by 3 bases and J by 5 bases, leaving 8 bases between them. CDR1 DFQATT and CDR2 SNEGSKA come from the germline V gene (reference sequence). The CDR3 reads CSARGLDNSPLHF. The CDR3 nucleotides are TGCAGTGCTAGGGGGCTGGATAATTCACCCCTCCACTTT.

At least ten counts were recorded for this clonotype. The chain has TRBV5-5 and TRBJ2-1, with 10 bases lining up with TRBD2. V dropped 4 bases and J dropped 7; count of bases not matched to a gene: 14. There are 17 residues in the CDR3. Germline V gives CDR1 SGHKS, CDR2 YYEKEE (reference sequence). Here the CDR3 DNA reads TGTGCCAGCAGCCCGGGACTAGCGCCCATCTGGGGGAATGAGCAGTTCTTC. It yields the protein CASSPGLAPIWGNEQFF.

This clonotype has ten or more counts. The chain uses TRBV27 and TRBJ1-1; tentative D call: TRBD1 (5 bases). CDR1 is MNHEY and CDR2 is SMNVEV in the germline V gene (reference sequence). V was cut by 0 bases and J by 3 bases, with 8 bases left in between. The CDR3 consists of 14 residues. CDR3 amino acids: CASSLSGDHTEAFF. As DNA, the CDR3 is TGTGCCAGCAGTTTATCAGGGGATCACACTGAAGCTTTCTTT.

The sample holds many counts of this clonotype. The genes are TRBV2 and TRBJ2-2, with D maybe TRBD1 (5 bases). CDR1 is SNHLY, CDR2 FYNNEI, per germline. V was trimmed by 4 bases and J by 2 bases, leaving 8 bases between them. The CDR3 runs to 14 residues. CDR3: CASSVRVNTGELFF. The DNA for the CDR3 is TGTGCCAGCAGTGTCAGGGTAAACACCGGGGAGCTGTTTTTT. Looking up the rest from reference TRBV2 and TRBJ2-2 gives the full variable domain: EPEVTQTPSHQVTQMGQEVILRCVPISNHLYFYWYRQILGQKVEFLVSFYNNEISEKSEIFDDQFSVERPDGSNFTLKIRSTKLEDSAMYFCASSVRVNTGELFFGEGSRLTVL.

This sequence joins TRBV19 and TRBJ1-3; D uncertain. The germline V and J ends were trimmed by 6 bases and 2 bases, with 8 bases remaining between them. Germline V CDR1 and CDR2: LNHDA, SQIVND (reference sequence). This CDR3 is built from 13 residues. As DNA, the CDR3 is TGTGCCAGTAGCCTCCTCGCTGGAAACACCATATATTTT. Residues: CASSLLAGNTIYF.

This clonotype was found many times. This chain links TRBV6-9 with TRBJ2-7, with TRBD1 matching 11 bases. The CDR3 runs 14 residues. Trimming at V came to 4 bases and at J to 5 bases, leaving 4 bases not matched to a gene. The V gene's germline CDR1 is MNHGY and CDR2 SVAAGI. CDR3 residues: CASSSRTGGHEQYF. The CDR3 region has the DNA TGTGCCAGCAGTTCCCGGACAGGGGGCCACGAGCAGTACTTC.

This clonotype has ten or more counts. This chain uses TRBV5-1 with TRBJ2-3; TRBD2 aligns across 7 bases. V lost 0 bases and J lost 0; bases outside the gene matches: 1. Germline V gene data show CDR1 as SGHRS and CDR2 as YFSETQ. The CDR3 totals 15 residues. DNA of the CDR3: TGCGCCAGCAGCTTGGAACTAGCGAGCACAGATACGCAGTATTTT. This gives the protein CASSLELASTDTQYF.

This clonotype was counted ten times or more. The chain uses TRBV3-1 and TRBJ2-2; D unresolved. Germline CDR1 LGHDT, CDR2 YNNKEL (reference sequence). V shed 4 bases and J shed 3 bases, with 6 bases lying between them. CDR3 length: 13 amino acids. The DNA of the CDR3 is TGTGCCAGCAGCCGACCAGACACCGGGGAGCTGTTTTTT. Translation gives CASSRPDTGELFF.